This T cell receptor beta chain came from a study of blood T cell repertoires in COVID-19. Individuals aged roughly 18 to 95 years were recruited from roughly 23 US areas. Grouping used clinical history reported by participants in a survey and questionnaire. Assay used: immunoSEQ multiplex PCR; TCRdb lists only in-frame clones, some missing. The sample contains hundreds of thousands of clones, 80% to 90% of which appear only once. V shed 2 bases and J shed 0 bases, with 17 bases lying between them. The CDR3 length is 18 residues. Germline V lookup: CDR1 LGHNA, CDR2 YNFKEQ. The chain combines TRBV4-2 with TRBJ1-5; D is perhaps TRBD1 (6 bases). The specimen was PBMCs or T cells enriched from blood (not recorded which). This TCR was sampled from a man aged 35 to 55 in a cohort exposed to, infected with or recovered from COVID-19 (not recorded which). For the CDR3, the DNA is TGTGCCAGCAGCCAAACCCCCACAGGGCTACGTAGCAATCAGCCCCAGCATTTT. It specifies CASSQTPTGLRSNQPQHF.